This T cell receptor (beta chain) appears in the sequencing data of a study of CD8+CD57+ T cells in acquired aplastic anemia. Template material for TCR beta VDJ and CDR3 profiling consisted of genomic DNA. Via MiXCR, TCRdb re-called the reads, giving one row per CDR3 protein. The repertoire holds around 430,000 distinct CDR3 sequences, around 30% seen once, with around 0.82% in the top ten. There are 16 residues in the CDR3. Germline lookup yields CDR1 SGHAT and CDR2 FQDESV (reference sequence). V lost 5 bases, J lost 7 bases, and 24 bases lay in between. Before being chosen for sequencing, patients had shown CD8+CD57+ cell expansion by flow cytometry.

This receptor was taken from a human donor with aplastic anemia. Sequencing used sorted CD4+, CD8+, or CD8+CD57+ T cells (not recorded which) from PBMCs. The rearrangement uses TRBV11-1 and TRBJ2-7; D not resolved. CDR3 sequence reads: CASSPPARKNIWEQYF. CDR3 sequence (DNA): TGTGCCAGCAGCCCCCCCGCGCGGAAGAACATCTGGGAGCAGTACTTC. The full variable domain, in which reference TRBV11-1 and TRBJ2-7 provide the parts outside the CDR3, is EAEVAQSPRYKITEKSQAVAFWCDPISGHATLYWYRQILGQGPELLVQFQDESVVDDSQLPKDRFSAERLKGVDSTLKIQPAELGDSAMYLCASSPPARKNIWEQYFGPGTRLTVT.